This T cell receptor (beta chain) appears in the sequencing data of a study of CD4 T cells in relation to SARS-CoV-2 and coronaviruses. Repertoires were generated with immunoSEQ multiplex PCR, while TCRdb's copy carries only in-frame clones and drops some. The sample carries around 54,000 clones, 90% to 95% recorded once. The sequence derives from an adult with COVID-19. Input material: naive CD4+ T cells from PBMCs. Regarding subset: naive CD4+ T cells isolated by negative enrichment.

CDR3 sequence reads: CASSQVPWTGVNEQFF. For the CDR3, the DNA is TGTGCCAGCAGCCAAGTACCCTGGACAGGGGTCAATGAGCAGTTCTTC. V gene TRBV3-1 (or the pseudogene TRBV3-2) combines with J gene TRBJ2-1, with 9 bases lining up with TRBD1. V dropped 1 base and J dropped 6; count of bases not matched to a gene: 7. This CDR3 is built from 16 residues. The V gene's germline CDR1 is LGHDT and CDR2 YNNKEL (reference sequence).